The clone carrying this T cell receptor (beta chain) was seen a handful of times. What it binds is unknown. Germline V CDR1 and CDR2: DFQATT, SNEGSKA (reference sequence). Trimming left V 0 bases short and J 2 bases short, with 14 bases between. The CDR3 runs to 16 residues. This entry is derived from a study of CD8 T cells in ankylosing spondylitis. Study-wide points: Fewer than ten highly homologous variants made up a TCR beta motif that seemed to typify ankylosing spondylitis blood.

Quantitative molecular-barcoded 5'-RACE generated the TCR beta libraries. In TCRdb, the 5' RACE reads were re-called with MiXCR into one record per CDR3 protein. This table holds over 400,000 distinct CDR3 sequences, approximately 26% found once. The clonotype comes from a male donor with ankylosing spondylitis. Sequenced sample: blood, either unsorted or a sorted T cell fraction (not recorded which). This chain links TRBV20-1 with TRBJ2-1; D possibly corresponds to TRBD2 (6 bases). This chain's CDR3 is CSARDDLWGAYNEQFF. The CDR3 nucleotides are TGCAGTGCTAGAGATGACCTATGGGGGGCCTACAATGAGCAGTTCTTC.